The sequence of this T cell receptor (beta chain) was determined in a study of early T cells in non-severe SARS-CoV-2 infection. The CDR3 is 14 residues long. Germline V gene data show CDR1 as DFQATT and CDR2 as SNEGSKA (reference sequence). V lost 5 bases to trimming and J lost 6 bases; unmatched junction nucleotides: 9. Each CDR3 protein is one row after TCRdb ran MiXCR on the 5' RACE reads. The sample includes 81,000 or so distinct CDR3 sequences, 12% seen only once; the top ten take 3.4%. The specimen sequenced was whole blood. This TCR came from an adult who was a healthcare worker with PCR-confirmed SARS-CoV-2 infection or an uninfected control (not recorded which). The rearrangement uses TRBV20-1 and TRBJ2-1; TRBD2 matches at 8 bases. The CDR3 region has the DNA TGCAGTGCTCCTGGGGCGGGAGGACTCAATGAGCAGTTCTTC. The encoded protein is CSAPGAGGLNEQFF.